This T cell receptor beta chain was sequenced in a study of T cells after yellow fever vaccination. The sample holds a few counts of this clonotype. Germline V CDR1 and CDR2: MNHEY, SVGEGT. The CDR3 has 14 amino acids. V gave up 8 bases and J gave up 7 bases; unmatched junction bases: 9. Production of TCR cDNA was by 5'RACE template switching, which also added a universal primer site and UMIs. MiXCR, run by TCRdb on the 5' RACE reads, gives a single entry per CDR3 protein. The sample comprises about 220,000 distinct CDR3 sequences, more than 3% of which are singletons, and around 3.3% rests with the top ten.

The chain links TRBV6-2 or TRBV6-3 to TRBJ2-2; 8 bases agree with TRBD1. This receptor was taken from a young man who received the YFV17D yellow fever vaccine. The sample in question was CD4+ T cells sorted from PBMCs, obtained 10 days after the yellow fever booster vaccination. CDR3 nucleotides: TGTGCCAGCGGAACACAGGGGGAAAACGGGGAGCTGTTTTTT. It translates to CASGTQGENGELFF.